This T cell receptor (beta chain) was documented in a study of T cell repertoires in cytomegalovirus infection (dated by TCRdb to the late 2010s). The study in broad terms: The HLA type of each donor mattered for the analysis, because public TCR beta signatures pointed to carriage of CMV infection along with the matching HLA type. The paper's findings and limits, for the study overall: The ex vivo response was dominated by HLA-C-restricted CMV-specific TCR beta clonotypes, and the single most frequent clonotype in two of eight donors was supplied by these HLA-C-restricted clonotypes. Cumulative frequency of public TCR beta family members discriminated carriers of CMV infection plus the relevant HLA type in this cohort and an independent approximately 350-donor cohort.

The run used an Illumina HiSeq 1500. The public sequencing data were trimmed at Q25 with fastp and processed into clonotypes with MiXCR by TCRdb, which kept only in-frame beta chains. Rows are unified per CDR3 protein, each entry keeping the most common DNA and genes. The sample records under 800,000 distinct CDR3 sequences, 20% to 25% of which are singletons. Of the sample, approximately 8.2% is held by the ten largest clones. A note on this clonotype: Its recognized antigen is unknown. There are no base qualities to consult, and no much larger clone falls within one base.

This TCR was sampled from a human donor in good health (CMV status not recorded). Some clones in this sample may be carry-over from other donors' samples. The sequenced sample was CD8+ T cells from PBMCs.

CDR3 reads: CASSRIGAVLNTEAFF. The DNA sequence is TGTGCCAGCAGCAGAATTGGAGCCGTACTGAACACTGAAGCTTTCTTT. The V and J segments used are TRBV7-8 and TRBJ1-1, with the D gene too uncertain to name. V loses 5 bases of germline sequence and J loses 0 bases, and the interval between the two ends is 16 bases. In the germline V gene, CDR1 corresponds to SGHVS and CDR2 to FQNEAQ. From its cysteine to its phenylalanine, the CDR3 spans 16 amino acids. Only CDR3 DNA is held: 48 bases, read in frame from base 1.